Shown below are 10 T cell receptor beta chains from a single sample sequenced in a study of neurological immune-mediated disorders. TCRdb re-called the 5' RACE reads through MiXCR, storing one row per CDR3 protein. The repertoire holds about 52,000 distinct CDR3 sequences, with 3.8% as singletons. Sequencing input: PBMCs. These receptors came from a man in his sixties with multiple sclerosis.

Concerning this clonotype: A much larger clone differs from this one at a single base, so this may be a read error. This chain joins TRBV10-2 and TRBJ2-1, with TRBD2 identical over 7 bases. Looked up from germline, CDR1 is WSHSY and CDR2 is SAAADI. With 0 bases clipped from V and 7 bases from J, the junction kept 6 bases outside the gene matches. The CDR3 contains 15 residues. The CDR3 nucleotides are TGCGCCAGCAGTGAGTCAGGACTAGACCTGAATGAGCAGTTCTTC. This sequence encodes CASSESGLDLNEQFF.

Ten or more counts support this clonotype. CDR3 nucleotide sequence: TGTGCCAGCAGTATTAGCGGGAGAAGGGTCGGGGAGCTGTTTTTT. It encodes CASSISGRRVGELFF. The chain joins TRBV12-3 or TRBV12-4 to TRBJ2-2; 9 bases align to TRBD2. Trimming cost V 5 bases and J 7 bases; bases outside gene matches: 8. CDR3 length: 15 amino acids.

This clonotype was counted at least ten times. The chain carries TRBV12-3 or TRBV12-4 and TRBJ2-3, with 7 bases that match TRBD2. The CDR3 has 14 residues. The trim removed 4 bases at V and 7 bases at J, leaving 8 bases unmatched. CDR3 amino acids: CASSSGLVAHTQYF. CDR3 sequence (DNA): TGTGCCAGCAGTTCCGGACTAGTCGCCCATACGCAGTATTTT.

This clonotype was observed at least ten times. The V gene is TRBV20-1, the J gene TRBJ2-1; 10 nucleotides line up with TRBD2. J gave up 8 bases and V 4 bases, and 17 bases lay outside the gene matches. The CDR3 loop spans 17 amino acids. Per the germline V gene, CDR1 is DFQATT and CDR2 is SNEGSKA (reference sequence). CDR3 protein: CSATTGALAGVTDEQFF. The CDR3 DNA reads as TGCAGTGCTACCACCGGGGCCCTAGCGGGAGTAACCGATGAGCAGTTCTTC.

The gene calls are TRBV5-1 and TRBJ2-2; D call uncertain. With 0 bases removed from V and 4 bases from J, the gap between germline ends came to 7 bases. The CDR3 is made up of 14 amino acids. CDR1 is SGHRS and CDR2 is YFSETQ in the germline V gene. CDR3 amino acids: CASSLGAATGELFF. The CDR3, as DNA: TGCGCCAGCAGCTTGGGGGCGGCCACCGGGGAGCTGTTTTTT.

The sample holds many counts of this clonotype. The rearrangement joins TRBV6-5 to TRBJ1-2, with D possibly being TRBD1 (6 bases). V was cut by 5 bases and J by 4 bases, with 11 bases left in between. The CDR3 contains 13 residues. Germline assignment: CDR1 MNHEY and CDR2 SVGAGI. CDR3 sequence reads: CASSPQGIYGYTF. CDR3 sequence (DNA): TGTGCCAGCAGTCCACAGGGAATCTATGGCTACACCTTC.

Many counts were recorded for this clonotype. The CDR3 sequence is CANSMSGSNQPQHF. CDR3 coding DNA: TGTGCTAACAGCATGTCAGGTAGCAATCAGCCCCAGCATTTT. V usage is TRBV28 and J usage is TRBJ1-5; D remains ambiguous. The CDR3 totals 14 residues. The germline V gene has CDR1 MDHEN and CDR2 SYDVKM.

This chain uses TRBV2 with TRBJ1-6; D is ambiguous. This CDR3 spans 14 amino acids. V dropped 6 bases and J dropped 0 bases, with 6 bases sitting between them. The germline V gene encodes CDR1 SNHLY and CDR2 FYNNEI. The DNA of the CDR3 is TGTGCCAGCAGACTGAGCTCCTATAATTCACCCCTCCACTTT. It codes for CASRLSSYNSPLHF.

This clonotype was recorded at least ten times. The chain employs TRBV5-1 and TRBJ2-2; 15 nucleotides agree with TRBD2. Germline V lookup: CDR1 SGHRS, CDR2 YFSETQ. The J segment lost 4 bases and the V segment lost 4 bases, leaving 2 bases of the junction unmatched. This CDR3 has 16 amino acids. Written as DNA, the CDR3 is TGCGCCAGCAGCACGGGACTAGCGGGAGGCACCGGGGAGCTGTTTTTT. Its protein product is CASSTGLAGGTGELFF.

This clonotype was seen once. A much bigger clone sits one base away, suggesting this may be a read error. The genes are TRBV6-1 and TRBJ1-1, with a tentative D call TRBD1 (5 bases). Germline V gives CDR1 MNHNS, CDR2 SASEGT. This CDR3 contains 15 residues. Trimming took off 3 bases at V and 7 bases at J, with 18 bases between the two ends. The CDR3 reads CASSDQAATQGEAFF. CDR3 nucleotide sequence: TGTGCCAGCAGTGATCAGGCAGCTACGCAGGGTGAAGCTTTCTTT.